A single sample gave rise to the 25 T cell receptor beta chains below, sequenced in a study of blood T cell repertoires in COVID-19. TCRdb's copy holds only in-frame clones and misses some; the assay was immunoSEQ multiplex PCR. This table has over 350,000 clones, roughly nine tenths appearing once. Sequenced input: PBMCs or T cells enriched from blood (not recorded which). These receptors all come from a woman aged 40 to 49 who had been exposed to COVID-19.

This CDR3 is CASSPRTEVNYGYTF. CDR3 coding DNA: TGTGCCAGCTCACCGCGGACAGAGGTGAACTATGGCTACACCTTC. The chain joins TRBV18 to TRBJ1-2, with a possible D match to TRBD1 (6 bases). CDR3 length: 15 amino acids. CDR1 is KGHSH, CDR2 LQKENI, per germline. With 3 bases removed from V and 2 bases from J, the gap between germline ends came to 13 bases.

V is TRBV9 and J is TRBJ1-2; TRBD1 matches 10 bases. From germline, CDR1 is SGDLS and CDR2 YYNGEE. The V gene end was trimmed by 4 bases and the J gene end by 5 bases; junction bases not matched to a gene: 8. The CDR3 length is 15 residues. CDR3 in DNA: TGTGCCAGCAGCCCCGGGGACAGGGGTGATTATGGCTACACCTTC. Translated: CASSPGDRGDYGYTF.

The chain employs TRBV6-4 and TRBJ2-1; D gene ambiguous. The CDR3 has 13 residues. V lost 4 bases and J 4 bases, leaving 8 bases between the germline ends. Germline CDR1 and CDR2: MRHNA and SNTAGT. The CDR3 DNA is TGTGCCAGCAGTGCGACTGTTTACAATGAGCAGTTCTTC. It encodes CASSATVYNEQFF.

This chain uses TRBV24-1 with TRBJ2-7; 12 positions agree with TRBD1. This CDR3 spans 17 amino acids. V lost 3 bases to trimming and J lost 3 bases; unmatched junction nucleotides: 8. CDR1 is KGHDR and CDR2 is SFDVKD in the germline V gene. The CDR3 here is CATSDTYGTGGLYEQYF. The CDR3, as DNA: TGTGCCACCAGTGATACATATGGGACAGGGGGCCTCTACGAGCAGTACTTC.

This chain connects TRBV7-3 to TRBJ2-2; tentative D call: TRBD2 (5 bases). Trimming left V 1 base short and J 5 bases short, with 23 bases between. CDR1 and CDR2 (germline): SGHTA, FQGTGA. The CDR3 has 19 residues. CDR3 sequence: CASSLKGLSDVGETGELFF. DNA of the CDR3: TGTGCCAGCAGCTTAAAAGGACTCTCGGATGTCGGCGAAACCGGGGAGCTGTTTTTT.

The chain links TRBV7-2 to TRBJ2-2, with TRBD2 identical over 11 bases. V shed 1 base and J 5 bases; nucleotides not matched to a gene: 6. Germline CDR1 and CDR2: SGHTA and FQGNSA. The CDR3 is 17 residues long. This chain's CDR3 is CASSLEGLAVPTGELFF. The CDR3, as DNA: TGTGCCAGCAGCTTAGAGGGACTAGCGGTACCGACCGGGGAGCTGTTTTTT.

The V gene is TRBV7-8, the J gene TRBJ1-5; TRBD1 matches 11 bases. The CDR3 contains 16 residues. Germline values: CDR1 SGHVS, CDR2 FQNEAQ. V trimming: 5 bases; J trimming: 7 bases; junction bases outside the gene matches: 10. CDR3 loop: CASSPRGQGVLQPQHF. CDR3 in DNA: TGTGCCAGCAGCCCCCGGGGACAGGGGGTATTGCAGCCCCAGCATTTT.

The chain employs TRBV2 and TRBJ1-2, with no clear D. In germline, CDR1 is SNHLY, CDR2 FYNNEI. The V end lost 6 bases, the J end lost 2 bases, and 10 bases lay between the germline ends. The CDR3 loop spans 13 amino acids. CDR3 in amino acids: CASSGSINYGYTF. DNA of the CDR3: TGTGCCAGCAGCGGTAGCATAAACTATGGCTACACCTTC.

V gene TRBV19 combines with J gene TRBJ2-5, with 9 bases that match TRBD1. Germline V gene sequence: CDR1 LNHDA, CDR2 SQIVND (reference sequence). This CDR3 comprises 17 residues. V gave up 4 bases and J gave up 6 bases; unmatched junction bases: 15. The CDR3 DNA reads as TGTGCCAGTAGTACAACATCCACCGGGACAGGGCAACAGACCCAGTACTTC. This encodes CASSTTSTGTGQQTQYF.

The chain joins TRBV27 to TRBJ2-6; D is undetermined. V lost 5 bases, J lost 0 bases, and 8 bases lay in between. Germline CDR1 is MNHEY and CDR2 is SMNVEV (reference sequence). The CDR3 covers 15 residues. The CDR3 loop is CASSPWSSGANVLTF. The CDR3 nucleotides are TGTGCCAGCAGTCCCTGGAGCTCTGGGGCCAACGTCCTGACTTTC.

The chain recombines TRBV6-5 with TRBJ2-3; TRBD1 aligns across 11 bases. J gave up 3 bases and V 10 bases, and 3 bases lay outside the gene matches. Germline V gene sequence: CDR1 MNHEY, CDR2 SVGAGI. The CDR3 runs 13 residues. This CDR3 is CATGQGATDTQYF. In DNA form, the CDR3 reads TGTGCCACAGGACAGGGGGCTACAGATACGCAGTATTTT.

V and J are TRBV5-4 and TRBJ2-5; 8 nucleotides line up with TRBD2. V lost 3 bases, J lost 3 bases, and 4 bases stayed unmatched. Germline CDR1 reads SGHNT; CDR2 reads YYREEE (reference sequence). This CDR3 has 14 amino acids. DNA for the CDR3: TGTGCCAGCAGCTCCGGGACTAGAAAAGAGACCCAGTACTTC. Its translation is CASSSGTRKETQYF. The full variable domain, with the rest looked up from reference TRBV5-4 and TRBJ2-5, is ETGVTQSPTHLIKTRGQQVTLRCSSQSGHNTVSWYQQALGQGPQFIFQYYREEENGRGNFPPRFSGLQFPNYSSELNVNALELDDSALYLCASSSGTRKETQYFGPGTRLLVL.

The chain uses TRBV2 and TRBJ1-1, with D possibly being TRBD1 (6 bases). V was clipped by 6 bases and J by 7 bases, with 12 bases between them. CDR3 length equals 12 residues. Germline CDR1 reads SNHLY; CDR2 reads FYNNEI. CDR3 nucleotides: TGTGCCAGCAGCCTGACAGGTTTTGAAGCTTTCTTT. It specifies CASSLTGFEAFF.

The chain combines TRBV12-5 with TRBJ1-2; TRBD1 is a possible D gene (6 bases). Germline V gene lookup returns CDR1 LGHNT and CDR2 FRNRAP. V lost 0 bases and J 4 bases, leaving 18 bases between the germline ends. This CDR3 is built from 17 residues. CDR3 region: CASGLVQTWDTTYGYTF. The CDR3 DNA is TGTGCTAGTGGTTTGGTACAAACATGGGACACCACCTATGGCTACACCTTC.

V and J are TRBV5-1 and TRBJ2-1; 16 positions match TRBD2. Germline CDR1 and CDR2: SGHRS and YFSETQ. V was pared by 4 bases and J by 7 bases, with 14 bases of the junction left unmatched. The CDR3 extends over 19 amino acids. The CDR3, as DNA: TGCGCCAGCAGCGCACTAGGGACTAGCGGGAGGGGGGTTAAAAATGAGCAGTTCTTC. Protein: CASSALGTSGRGVKNEQFF.

The DNA of the CDR3 is TGCAGCGTCCGGGGCAGGGGCCCGATCGGGGAGCTGTTTTTT. This translates into CSVRGRGPIGELFF. The chain carries TRBV29-1 and TRBJ2-2; D might be TRBD1 (6 bases). Germline values: CDR1 SQVTM, CDR2 ANQGSEA. Trimming took 6 bases from V and 7 from J, leaving 18 bases between them. The CDR3 loop spans 14 amino acids.

This clone was seen only once. J is TRBJ1-4 and V is TRBV25-1; a possible D gene is TRBD1 (5 bases). CDR3 length equals 14 residues. Germline lookup yields CDR1 MGHDK and CDR2 SYGVNS. Trimming pared 6 bases from V and 5 bases from J, leaving 13 bases between. CDR3 sequence: CASRGAGPNEKLFF. The CDR3 DNA reads TGTGCCAGCAGGGGAGCGGGGCCAAATGAAAAACTGTTTTTT. Supplemented by reference TRBV25-1 and TRBJ1-4, the full variable domain reads EADIYQTPRYLVIGTGKKITLECSQTMGHDKMYWYQQDPGMELHLIHYSYGVNSTEKGDLSSESTVSRIRTEHFPLTLESARPSHTSQYLCASRGAGPNEKLFFGSGTQLSVL.

DNA for the CDR3: TGTGCCAGCAGCCCCGGGACAGGGTACAATGAGCAGTTCTTC. It codes for CASSPGTGYNEQFF. V usage is TRBV5-6 and J usage is TRBJ2-1; TRBD1 matches 9 bases. Trimming removed 4 bases from V and 4 bases from J; junction bases left unmatched: 3. Germline-derived CDR1 and CDR2 are SGHDT and YYEEEE. The CDR3 consists of 14 residues.

J is TRBJ1-2 and V is TRBV5-1; tentatively, D is TRBD1 (5 bases). Germline V gives CDR1 SGHRS, CDR2 YFSETQ. Trimming cost V 7 bases and J 5 bases, with 18 bases left between them. The CDR3 is 14 residues long. CDR3 nucleotide sequence: TGCGCCAGCCGCCCCCGCCGGGACTCTTATGGCTACACCTTC. Its protein is CASRPRRDSYGYTF.

The table lists this clone with a count of one. The CDR3 DNA reads as TGTGCCAGCAGTGAAATGGTAGCCTACGAGCAGTACTTC. Translation: CASSEMVAYEQYF. The chain combines TRBV6-1 with TRBJ2-7, with D unresolved. Germline V gene lookup returns CDR1 MNHNS and CDR2 SASEGT. CDR3 length: 13 residues. Trimming cost V 2 bases and J 2 bases, with 7 bases left between them.

The rearrangement joins TRBV7-3 to TRBJ2-1, with 7 positions matching TRBD2. With V trimmed by 2 bases and J by 0 bases, 4 bases remained unmatched. Germline V lookup: CDR1 SGHTA, CDR2 FQGTGA. CDR3 length: 16 residues. CDR3 sequence: CASSLEGGSSYNEQFF. CDR3 coding DNA: TGTGCCAGCAGCTTAGAGGGCGGGAGCTCCTACAATGAGCAGTTCTTC.

In this sample, this clone turned up once. The chain carries TRBV25-1 and TRBJ1-2, with 9 bases identical to TRBD1. V lost 4 bases to trimming and J lost 4 bases; unmatched junction nucleotides: 16. The CDR3 loop spans 18 amino acids. Germline V gene sequence: CDR1 MGHDK, CDR2 SYGVNS. The CDR3: CASSALPVGQGSAYGYTF. Written as DNA, the CDR3 is TGTGCCAGCAGTGCTTTACCGGTGGGACAGGGCTCAGCCTATGGCTACACCTTC.

The chain links TRBV2 to TRBJ2-1; no clear D. Germline V lookup: CDR1 SNHLY, CDR2 FYNNEI. This CDR3 is 12 amino acids long. Trimming took 6 bases from V and 6 from J, leaving 9 bases between them. Written as DNA, the CDR3 is TGTGCCAGCAGACTCTTAGCCAATGAGCAGTTCTTC. Protein: CASRLLANEQFF.

The rearrangement links TRBV7-2 to TRBJ2-2; 7 bases are a match to TRBD2. J was trimmed by 4 bases and V by 0 bases; bases with no gene match: 11. The CDR3 is 18 amino acids. In germline, CDR1 is SGHTA, CDR2 FQGNSA. The CDR3 DNA reads as TGTGCCAGCAGCTTAGCGTGGGGGGGAGCCCTGAGCACCGGGGAGCTGTTTTTT. Protein product: CASSLAWGGALSTGELFF.

The rearrangement joins TRBV24-1 to TRBJ1-2; TRBD1 matches at 10 bases. The germline V gene encodes CDR1 KGHDR and CDR2 SFDVKD. V lost 4 bases, J lost 6 bases, and 7 bases stayed unmatched. CDR3 length: 15 residues. The DNA for the CDR3 is TGTGCCACCAGTGACCAGACAGGGGGCTTGGATGGCTACACCTTC. This sequence encodes CATSDQTGGLDGYTF.